The present entry profiles one T cell receptor (beta chain) with its context. What it recognizes is unknown. Assay: immunoSEQ multiplex PCR; the TCRdb copy retains only in-frame clones and omits some. The data contain approximately 40,000 clones, approximately 71% of them singletons. This sample is drawn from a study of radiotherapy plus CTLA-4 blockade in lung cancer. The CDR3 consists of 13 residues. The V gene's germline CDR1 is MNHNS and CDR2 SASEGT. The ends were cut back, 4 bases at V and 2 bases at J, with 9 bases in the middle. Study-wide points: Radiotherapy plus ipilimumab was followed by expansion in blood of tumor-derived TCR clones.

Patients with chemo-refractory metastatic non-small-cell lung cancer received focal radiation plus CTLA-4 blockade with ipilimumab. The source is a human donor with non-small cell lung cancer whose response to radiotherapy plus ipilimumab could not be evaluated. The V call is TRBV6-1, the J call TRBJ2-7, with D uncertain. Material: peripheral blood, obtained from a patient treated with radiotherapy plus ipilimumab. CDR3 nucleotide sequence: TGTGCCAGCAGTGTTACAGTTACCTACGAGCAGTACTTC. This codes for CASSVTVTYEQYF.